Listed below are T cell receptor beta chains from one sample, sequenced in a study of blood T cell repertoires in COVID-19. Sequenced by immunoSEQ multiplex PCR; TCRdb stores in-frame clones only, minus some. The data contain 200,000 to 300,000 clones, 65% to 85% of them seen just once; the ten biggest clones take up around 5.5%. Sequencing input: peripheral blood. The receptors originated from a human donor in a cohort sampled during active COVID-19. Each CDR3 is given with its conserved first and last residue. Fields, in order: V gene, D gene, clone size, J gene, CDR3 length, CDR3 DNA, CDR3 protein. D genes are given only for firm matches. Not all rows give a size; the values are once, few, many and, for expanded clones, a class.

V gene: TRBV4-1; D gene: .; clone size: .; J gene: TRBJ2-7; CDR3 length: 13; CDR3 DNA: TGCGCCAGCAGCCAAGATCTGAGGTACGAGCAGTACTTC; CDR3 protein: CASSQDLRYEQYF
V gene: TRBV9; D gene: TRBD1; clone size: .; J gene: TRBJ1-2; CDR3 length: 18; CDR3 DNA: TGTGCCAGCAGCCCACAGCCCGGGACAGGGGAGCTAAACTATGGCTACACCTTC; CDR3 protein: CASSPQPGTGELNYGYTF
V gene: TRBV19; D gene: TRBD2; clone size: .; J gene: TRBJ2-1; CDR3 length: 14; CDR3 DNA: TGTGCCAGTAGTAGCGGGAGGGCCAACAATGAGCAGTTCTTC; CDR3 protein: CASSSGRANNEQFF
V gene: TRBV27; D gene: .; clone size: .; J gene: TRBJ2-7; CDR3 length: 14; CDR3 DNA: TGTGCCAGCAGTTTAGGGCAGTCGCCCTACGAGCAGTACTTC; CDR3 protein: CASSLGQSPYEQYF
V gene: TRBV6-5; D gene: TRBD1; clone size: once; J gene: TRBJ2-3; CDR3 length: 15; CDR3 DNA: TGTGCCACCGACAGGGGGCGTCTTAGCACAGATACGCAGTATTTT; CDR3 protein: CATDRGRLSTDTQYF
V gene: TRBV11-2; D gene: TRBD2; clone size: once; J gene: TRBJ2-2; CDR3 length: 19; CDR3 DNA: TGTGCCAGCAGCTTAGAGTCGTCTAGCGGGAGGGCCTCGTCCGGGGAGCTGTTTTTT; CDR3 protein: CASSLESSSGRASSGELFF
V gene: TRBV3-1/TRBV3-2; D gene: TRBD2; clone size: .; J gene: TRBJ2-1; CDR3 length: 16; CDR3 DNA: TGTGCCAGCAGCCAAGATCTCGGTAGCGGGGGGGTTGAGCAGTTCTTC; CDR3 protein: CASSQDLGSGGVEQFF
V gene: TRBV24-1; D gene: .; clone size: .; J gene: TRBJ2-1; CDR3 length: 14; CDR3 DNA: TGTGCCACCAGTGCCCCAGGGGTTCGCAATGAGCAGTTCTTC; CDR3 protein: CATSAPGVRNEQFF
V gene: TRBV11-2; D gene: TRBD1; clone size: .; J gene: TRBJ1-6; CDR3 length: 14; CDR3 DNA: TGTGCCAGCAGCACCGGGACAGCGGGTTCACCCCTCCACTTT; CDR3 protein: CASSTGTAGSPLHF
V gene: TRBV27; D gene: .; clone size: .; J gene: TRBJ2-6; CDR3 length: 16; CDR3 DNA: TGTGCCAGCAGTTTGTTAGGGGACTCTGGGGCCAACGTCCTGACTTTC; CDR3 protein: CASSLLGDSGANVLTF
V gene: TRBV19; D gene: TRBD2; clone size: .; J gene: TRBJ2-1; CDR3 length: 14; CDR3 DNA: TGTGCCAGTAAGTCTAGCGGGGGCTACAATGAGCAGTTCTTC; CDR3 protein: CASKSSGGYNEQFF
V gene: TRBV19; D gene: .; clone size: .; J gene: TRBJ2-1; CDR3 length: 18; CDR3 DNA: TGTGCCAGTAGTCGAAATGGGTGGGGCGGGGAAATCTACAATGAGCAGTTCTTC; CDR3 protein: CASSRNGWGGEIYNEQFF
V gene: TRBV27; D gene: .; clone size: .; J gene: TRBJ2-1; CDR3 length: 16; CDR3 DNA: TGTGCCAGCAGTTTTGGGCGGGTTAGCTCCTACAATGAGCAGTTCTTC; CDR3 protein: CASSFGRVSSYNEQFF
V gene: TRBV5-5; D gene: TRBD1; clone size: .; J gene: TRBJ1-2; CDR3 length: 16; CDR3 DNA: TGTGCCAGCAGCCTCGAGCAGGGGGGTTTTGTTGACGGCTACACCTTC; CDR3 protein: CASSLEQGGFVDGYTF
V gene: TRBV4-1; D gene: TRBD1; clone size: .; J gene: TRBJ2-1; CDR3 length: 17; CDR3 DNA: TGCGCCAGCAGCCAAGATTGGGACAGGGGACCCCACAATGAGCAGTTCTTC; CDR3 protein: CASSQDWDRGPHNEQFF
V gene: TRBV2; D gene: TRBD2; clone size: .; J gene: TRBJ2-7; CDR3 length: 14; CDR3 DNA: TGTGCCAGCAGAGCGGGGACTACCCCCCACGAGCAGTACTTC; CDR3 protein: CASRAGTTPHEQYF
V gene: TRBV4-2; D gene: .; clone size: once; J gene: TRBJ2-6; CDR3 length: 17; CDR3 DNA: TGTGCCAGCAGCCAAGATGGGAGCGTGGCTGGGGCCAACGTCCTGACTTTC; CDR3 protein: CASSQDGSVAGANVLTF
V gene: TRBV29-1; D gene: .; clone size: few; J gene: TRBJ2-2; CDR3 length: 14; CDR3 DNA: TGCAGCGTTGACAGTTCCCAGGGCACCGGGGAGCTGTTTTTT; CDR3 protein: CSVDSSQGTGELFF
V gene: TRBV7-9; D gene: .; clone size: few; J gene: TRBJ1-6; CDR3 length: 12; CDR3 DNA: TGTGCCAGCAGCTTAGACATTTCACCCCTCCACTTT; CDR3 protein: CASSLDISPLHF
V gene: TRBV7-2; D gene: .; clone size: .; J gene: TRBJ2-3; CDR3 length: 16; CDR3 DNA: TGTGCCAGCAGCCCAGGTGGGCTACCTGACACAGATACGCAGTATTTT; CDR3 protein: CASSPGGLPDTDTQYF
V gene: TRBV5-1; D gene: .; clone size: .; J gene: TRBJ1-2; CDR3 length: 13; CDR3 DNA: TGCGCCAGCAGCTTGGTAGGGGCGGCTGGCTACACCTTC; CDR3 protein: CASSLVGAAGYTF
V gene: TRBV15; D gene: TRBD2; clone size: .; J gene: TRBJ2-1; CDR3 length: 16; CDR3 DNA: TGTGCCACCAGCAGAGATCTGGCTAGCGGGAAACTTGAGCAGTTCTTC; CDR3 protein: CATSRDLASGKLEQFF
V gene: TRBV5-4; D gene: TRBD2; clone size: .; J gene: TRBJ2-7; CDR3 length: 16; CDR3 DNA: TGTGCCAGCAGCTTGGCCCAGGGCGGGAGCGCCTACGAGCAGTACTTC; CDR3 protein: CASSLAQGGSAYEQYF
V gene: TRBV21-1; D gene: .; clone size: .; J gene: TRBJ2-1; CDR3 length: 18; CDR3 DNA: TGTGCCAGTCGTAAGGGGACTAGCGGGAGGGCCCTCTTGAATGAGCAGTTCTTC; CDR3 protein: CASRKGTSGRALLNEQFF
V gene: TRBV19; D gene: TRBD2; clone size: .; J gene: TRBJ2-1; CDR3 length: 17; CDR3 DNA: TGTGCCAGTAGTATACGACTAGCGGGAGGGCAGAGGGGTGAGCAGTTCTTC; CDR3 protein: CASSIRLAGGQRGEQFF
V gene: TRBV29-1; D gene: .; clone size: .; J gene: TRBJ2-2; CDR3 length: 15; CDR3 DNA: TGCAGCGTTGTACTCACTAGTCTGAACACCGGGGAGCTGTTTTTT; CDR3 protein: CSVVLTSLNTGELFF
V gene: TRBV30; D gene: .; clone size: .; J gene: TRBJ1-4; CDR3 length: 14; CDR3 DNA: TGTGCCTGGAGTCTTGGGAGAACTAATGAAAAACTGTTTTTT; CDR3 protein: CAWSLGRTNEKLFF
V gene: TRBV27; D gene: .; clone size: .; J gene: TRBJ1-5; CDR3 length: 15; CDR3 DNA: TGTGCCAGCAGTTTATCAAACGGGGTAAATCAGCCCCAGCATTTT; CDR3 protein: CASSLSNGVNQPQHF
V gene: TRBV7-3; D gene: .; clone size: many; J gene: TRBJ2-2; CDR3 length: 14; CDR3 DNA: TGTGCCAGCGGGAGAATCGCGAACACCGGGGAGCTGTTTTTT; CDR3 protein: CASGRIANTGELFF
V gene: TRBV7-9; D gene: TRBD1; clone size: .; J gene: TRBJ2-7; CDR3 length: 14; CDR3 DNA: TGTGCCAGCAGCCCGGGACAGGGGGTTTACGAGCAGTACTTC; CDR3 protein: CASSPGQGVYEQYF
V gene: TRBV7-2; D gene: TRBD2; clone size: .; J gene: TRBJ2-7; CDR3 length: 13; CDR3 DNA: TGTGCCAGCAGCAGAGGACTAGTCCAGGAGCAGTACTTC; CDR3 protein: CASSRGLVQEQYF
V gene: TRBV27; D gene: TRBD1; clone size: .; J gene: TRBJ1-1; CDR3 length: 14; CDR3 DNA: TGTGCCAGCAGTTTATGGACAGGGGATGGAAAAGCTTTCTTT; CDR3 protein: CASSLWTGDGKAFF
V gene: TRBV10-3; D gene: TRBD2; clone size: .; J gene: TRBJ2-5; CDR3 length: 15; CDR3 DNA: TGTGCCATCAGTGATCTAGCGGGAGGGCCAGAGACCCAGTACTTC; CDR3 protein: CAISDLAGGPETQYF
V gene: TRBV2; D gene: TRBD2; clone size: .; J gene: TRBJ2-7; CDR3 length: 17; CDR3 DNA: TGTGCCAGCAGTGAGAGTAGCGGGAGGTTGACCTCCTACGAGCAGTACTTC; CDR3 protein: CASSESSGRLTSYEQYF